A selection of T cell receptor beta chains follows, all from one sample in a study of CD4 T cells in relation to SARS-CoV-2 and coronaviruses. No antigen has been assigned to these receptors. Produced via immunoSEQ multiplex PCR; TCRdb's table is partial and in-frame only. Among some 30,000 clones listed, approximately 78% were seen once. Sequencing used CD4+ T cells from PBMCs, cultured in vitro. These receptors were collected from a human donor in good health. The CDR3 runs from the conserved cysteine through the conserved F or W. The D gene is left open where the match is weak.

v_call d_call cdr3_aa
TRBV2 . CASSLHGASTDTQYF
TRBV27 TRBD1 CASSSGTGYQPQHF
TRBV5-4 . CASSLEGGYTQYF
TRBV7-2 . CASSLDTDTQYF
TRBV10-3 . CAIRSGVGRRAQETQYF
TRBV29-1 TRBD1 CSVGQGQEQPQHF
TRBV6-5 . CASSYSGEGVHEQYF
TRBV2 . CASGSGGGTNQPQHF
TRBV19 . CASSMRVERETQYF
TRBV19 TRBD1 CASSTYRGRQPQHF
TRBV7-2 TRBD1 CASSLEQGSYNEQFF
TRBV5-4 . CASSWDSEQFF
TRBV25-1 TRBD1 CASSVTGTYEQYF
TRBV2 . CASRPNPGVSNYGYTF
TRBV3-1/TRBV3-2 . CASSQEEAWGYTF
TRBV19 TRBD1 CASERTGVNTEAFF
TRBV18 . CASSPGTESYGYTF
TRBV14 TRBD1 CASSRNRGPGGYTF
TRBV11-2 TRBD2 CASSSGLAAYNEQFF
TRBV7-3 TRBD2 CASSRGLAGETQYF
TRBV19 TRBD1 CASSPQGLDEQYF
TRBV5-6 TRBD1 CASSLQGFEQYF
TRBV2 TRBD2 CASSGLARGGEQYF
TRBV5-4 TRBD2 CASRVAGSYEQYF
TRBV27 . CASSLNLPRDTQYF
TRBV19 TRBD1 CASSDRGNSPLHF
TRBV20-1 . CSASRTAQETQYF
TRBV19 TRBD1 CASTHEGAYGGYTF
TRBV21-1 . CASSRGGGFLANTGELFF
TRBV14 TRBD1 CASSHDPGQGDYTQYF
TRBV9 TRBD1 CASSSSLGTVSSYNEQFF
TRBV5-1 . CASTNTGNSYEQYF
TRBV18 . CASSRPPSINYGYTF
TRBV6-2/TRBV6-3 . CASSYGQSQETQYF
TRBV9 TRBD1 CASSNSQRGDRDEQFF
TRBV6-1 TRBD1 CASRDRGLEYEQYF
TRBV1 . CTSSPDSIPPSNQPQHF
TRBV2 TRBD1 CASSGQGTGELFF
TRBV7-9 . CASSTTENYEQYF
TRBV28 TRBD1 CASSSLTGQGQSQDIQYF